This TCR beta chain was sequenced for a study of CD8 T cells in ankylosing spondylitis. Study outcomes and limitations: Typical of ankylosing spondylitis blood, it appeared, was a TCR beta motif of eight highly homologous variants.

For this clonotype: The antigen is not known.

TCRdb redid the calling of the 5' RACE reads with MiXCR, one entry per CDR3 protein. Of 450,000 to 550,000 distinct CDR3 sequences listed, about 5.2% are singletons. V dropped 7 bases and J dropped 0 bases, with 22 bases sitting between them. This CDR3 has 18 amino acids. CDR1 MNHEY and CDR2 SVGEGT come from the germline V gene. This clonotype was obtained from a male donor with ankylosing spondylitis. The specimen was blood, either unsorted or a sorted T cell fraction (not recorded which). V usage is TRBV6-2 or TRBV6-3 and J usage is TRBJ2-1, with D possibly being TRBD1 (5 bases). The CDR3 sequence: CASTPLIGASYSYNEQFF. The CDR3 bases are TGTGCCAGCACGCCGCTCATTGGGGCGTCGTACTCCTACAATGAGCAGTTCTTC.